These 25 T cell receptor beta chains originate from one sample sequenced in a study of monozygotic twins with inflammatory bowel disease. TCRdb reworked the 5' RACE reads into one entry per CDR3 protein, no DNA. Its table lists about 300,000 distinct CDR3 sequences. Material for sequencing was blood. The receptors here all came from a human donor with ulcerative colitis or Crohn's disease, or a healthy co-twin of an affected twin (not recorded which).

The genes are TRBV2 and TRBJ2-1; there is no DNA to check the TCRdb D call of TRBD2. Germline loops: CDR1 SNHLY, CDR2 FYNNEI. The CDR3 runs to 12 residues. CDR3 region: CASSDTRDEQFF.

The V gene is TRBV5-1, the J gene TRBJ2-6; no DNA is available, so the TRBD1 call from TCRdb remains unchecked. This CDR3 has 17 residues. Germline CDR1 is SGHRS and CDR2 is YFSETQ. The CDR3 is CASSSGQGSSGANVLTF. The full variable domain, completed using reference TRBV5-1 and TRBJ2-6, is KAGVTQTPRYLIKTRGQQVTLSCSPISGHRSVSWYQQTPGQGLQFLFEYFSETQRNKGNFPGRFSGRQFSNSRSEMNVSTLELGDSALYLCASSSGQGSSGANVLTFGAGSRLTVL.

The genes are TRBV5-4 and TRBJ1-5. The germline CDR1 and CDR2 sequences are SGHNT and YYREEE (reference sequence). The CDR3 sequence is 16 residues long. CDR3 amino acids: CASSLGGGVNNQPQHF.

V and J are TRBV12-3 or TRBV12-4 and TRBJ2-5. There are 12 residues in the CDR3. The CDR3 region is CASSPLQETQYF.

The J gene is TRBJ1-1, the V gene TRBV18. Germline CDR1 and CDR2: KGHSH and LQKENI. CDR3 length equals 13 residues. CDR3 sequence: CASSRASGTEAFF.

The chain joins TRBV12-3 or TRBV12-4 to TRBJ2-7; with no DNA, the TCRdb D assignment of TRBD1 cannot be verified. There are 15 residues in the CDR3. The CDR3: CASSLRAGQGTEQYF.

The CDR3 loop reads CAISETSGSYEQFF. The J gene is TRBJ2-1, the V gene TRBV10-3; checking the TCRdb D call of TRBD2 is not possible without DNA. CDR1 ENHRY and CDR2 SYGVKD come from the germline V gene. CDR3 length: 14 amino acids.

The chain is built from TRBV18 and TRBJ1-1; no DNA is available, so the TRBD1 call from TCRdb remains unchecked. The germline V gene encodes CDR1 KGHSH and CDR2 LQKENI. This CDR3 has 15 amino acids. CDR3 sequence reads: CASSPPPGQGSEAFF.

The rearrangement joins TRBV12-3 or TRBV12-4 to TRBJ2-3; TCRdb proposes TRBD1, but this gene call is untestable without DNA. The CDR3 is 14 residues long. CDR3 sequence: CASRMGGGPDTQYF.

V usage is TRBV7-9 and J usage is TRBJ2-2; TCRdb gives TRBD2 as the D gene, but with no DNA this cannot be confirmed. The CDR3 covers 16 residues. Per germline, CDR1 SEHNR and CDR2 FQNEAQ (reference sequence). The CDR3 sequence: CASSTTGTKNTGELFF.

V gene TRBV12-5 combines with J gene TRBJ2-7; TCRdb picks TRBD1, but there is no DNA to check that call. The CDR3 length is 17 residues. Germline loops: CDR1 LGHNT, CDR2 FRNRAP. The CDR3: CASGLELTGTGTYEQYF.

This CDR3 reads CASSLEGTTGNTIYF. This chain connects TRBV7-2 to TRBJ1-3. This CDR3 comprises 15 residues. Germline V gene lookup returns CDR1 SGHTA and CDR2 FQGNSA.

This chain connects TRBV21-1 to TRBJ2-5; with no DNA, the TCRdb D assignment of TRBD2 cannot be verified. TRBV21-1 is a pseudogene locus. The CDR3 has 16 amino acids. The CDR3 protein is CASLKNTGLAVETQYF.

The chain joins TRBV15 to TRBJ2-7. Germline values: CDR1 LNHNV, CDR2 YYDKDF (reference sequence). There are 13 residues in the CDR3. CDR3: CATSRPLPSEQYF. Full variable domain (remainder filled in from reference TRBV15 and TRBJ2-7): DAMVIQNPRYQVTQFGKPVTLSCSQTLNHNVMYWYQQKSSQAPKLLFHYYDKDFNNEADTPDNFQSRRPNTSFCFLDIRSPGLGDTAMYLCATSRPLPSEQYFGPGTRLTVT.

V and J are TRBV7-9 and TRBJ2-7; as DNA is missing, the TRBD1 call by TCRdb cannot be tested. The CDR3 sequence is 15 residues long. Germline CDR1 reads SEHNR; CDR2 reads FQNEAQ (reference sequence). CDR3 region: CASSLVWDRTYEQYF.

The chain uses TRBV4-1 and TRBJ1-2; the D gene TCRdb calls, TRBD1, cannot be checked with no DNA. This CDR3 region has 18 residues. Per germline, CDR1 MGHRA and CDR2 YSYEKL. The CDR3: CASSHQGRTESRLYGYTF.

This sequence joins TRBV20-1 and TRBJ2-1; lacking DNA, the TRBD1 call made by TCRdb goes unchecked. The CDR3 totals 16 residues. Germline-derived CDR1 and CDR2 are DFQATT and SNEGSKA (reference sequence). The CDR3 loop is CSYNRGGSASYNEQFF.

The V and J genes are TRBV9 and TRBJ2-2; TCRdb's D gene call, TRBD1, goes unchecked for lack of DNA. In germline, CDR1 is SGDLS, CDR2 YYNGEE. The CDR3 is made up of 17 amino acids. CDR3 loop: CASSVAPLISNTGELFF.

This sequence joins TRBV5-1 and TRBJ2-2; checking the TCRdb D call of TRBD1 is not possible without DNA. There are 15 residues in the CDR3. Germline CDR1 and CDR2: SGHRS and YFSETQ. This CDR3 reads CASSFITGGPGELFF.

The V and J genes are TRBV5-1 and TRBJ2-7; the D gene TCRdb calls, TRBD1, cannot be checked with no DNA. This CDR3 is built from 15 residues. Germline values: CDR1 SGHRS, CDR2 YFSETQ. This chain's CDR3 is CASSVTGVGAYEQYF.

The rearrangement joins TRBV6-5 to TRBJ1-5; TCRdb's assignment of TRBD1 cannot be checked, as there is no DNA. The V gene's germline CDR1 is MNHEY and CDR2 SVGAGI. The CDR3 is 16 amino acids. The CDR3 loop is CASSFGTGWEHQPQHF.

The chain combines TRBV7-9 with TRBJ2-7; TCRdb indicates TRBD1, and absent DNA this call remains unverified. CDR1 is SEHNR, CDR2 FQNEAQ, per germline (reference sequence). The CDR3 spans 15 residues. CDR3 residues: CASSPNRVSSYEQYF.

This sequence joins TRBV19 and TRBJ2-1; TCRdb reports TRBD1, a call that lacks DNA to check it against. Germline CDR1 is LNHDA and CDR2 is SQIVND (reference sequence). The CDR3 contains 15 residues. The CDR3: CASSPRAALYNEQFF.

The chain recombines TRBV3-1 with TRBJ2-2; as DNA is missing, the TRBD2 call by TCRdb cannot be tested. Germline-derived CDR1 and CDR2 are LGHDT and YNNKEL (reference sequence). The CDR3 is made up of 18 amino acids. CDR3 amino acids: CASSHLTSGRAGTGELFF.

This chain uses TRBV20-1 with TRBJ2-1. The CDR3 loop spans 14 amino acids. Germline V gene lookup returns CDR1 DFQATT and CDR2 SNEGSKA (reference sequence). The CDR3 reads CSARFGLSYNEQFF.